The clone carrying this TCR beta chain was detected only a few times. The CDR3 runs 16 residues. Germline V gene data show CDR1 as DFQATT and CDR2 as SNEGSKA (reference sequence). The trim removed 1 base at V and 4 bases at J, leaving 7 bases unmatched. The data derive from a study of response to subunit inactivated influenza vaccine. TCRdb re-analysed the RT-PCR reads in MiXCR, keeping a single row per CDR3 protein. This table has about 520,000 distinct CDR3 sequences, roughly 27% appearing once. The sequence was obtained from a man over 45 who received an inactivated influenza vaccine. Sequenced here: CD4+ T cells sorted from PBMCs, sampled roughly 5 days after vaccination. The chain uses TRBV20-1 and TRBJ2-7; 13 bases are a match to TRBD2. This CDR3 is CSARARGTSGIYEQYF. The CDR3 DNA sequence: TGCAGTGCTAGAGCCCGTGGGACTAGCGGGATTTACGAGCAGTACTTC.